The T cell receptor (beta chain) under discussion was sequenced for a study of beta chain features in type 1 diabetes. Study overall: Analysis included about 100 million sorted cells drawn from all samples.

V lost 3 bases and J lost 5; bases outside the gene matches: 13. Germline V gene lookup returns CDR1 MNHNS and CDR2 SASEGT. This CDR3 comprises 18 residues. As every portion of the isolated RNA was reverse transcribed, the sequencing read expressed TCRB transcripts. Naive, central memory and regulatory T cell samples yielded around 3.3 million reads on average. Method: immunoSEQ multiplex PCR; TCRdb's copy keeps in-frame clones and lacks some. In the table there are approximately 470,000 clones, approximately 30% of which are singletons. Staining for CD45RO/CCR7/CD25/CD127/CD95/CD27 allowed sorting of CD4+ naive, central memory, regulatory and stem cell-like memory cells.

The clonotype originates from a man aged 18 to 30 in good health. The gene calls are TRBV6-1 and TRBJ2-3; the match to TRBD2 covers 11 bases. Specimen: naive CD4+ T cells from blood. The CDR3 is CASSDHIAGGPGKDTQYF. DNA for the CDR3: TGTGCCAGCAGTGATCATATAGCGGGAGGGCCCGGGAAAGATACGCAGTATTTT.